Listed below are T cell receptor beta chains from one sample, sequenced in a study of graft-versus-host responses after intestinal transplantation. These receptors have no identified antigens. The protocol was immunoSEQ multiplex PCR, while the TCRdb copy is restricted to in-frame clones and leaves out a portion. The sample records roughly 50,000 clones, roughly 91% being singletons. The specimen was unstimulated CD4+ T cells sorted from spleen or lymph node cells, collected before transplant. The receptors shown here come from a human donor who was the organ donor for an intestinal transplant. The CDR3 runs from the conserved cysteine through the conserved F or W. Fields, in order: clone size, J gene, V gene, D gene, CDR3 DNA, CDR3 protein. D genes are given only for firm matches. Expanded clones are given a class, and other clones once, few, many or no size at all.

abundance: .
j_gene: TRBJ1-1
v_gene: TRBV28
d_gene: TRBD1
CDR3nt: TGTGCCAGCAGCTTGACAGGGGCGGAGGTGTTTTGGGGCACTGAAGCTTTCTTT
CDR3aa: CASSLTGAEVFWGTEAFF

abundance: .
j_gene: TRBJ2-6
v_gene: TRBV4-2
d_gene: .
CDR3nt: TGTGCCAGCAGCCTGAGCGGTCTTTCTGGGGCCAACGTCCTGACTTTC
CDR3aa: CASSLSGLSGANVLTF

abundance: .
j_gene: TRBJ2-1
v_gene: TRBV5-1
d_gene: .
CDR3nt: TGCGCCAGCAGCCGAACAAATGAGCAGTTCTTC
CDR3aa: CASSRTNEQFF

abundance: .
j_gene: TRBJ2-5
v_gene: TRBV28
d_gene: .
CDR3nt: TGTGCCAGCAGTTTTAAGGTTTGGCTGCGTGGGCGGGAGACCCAGTACTTC
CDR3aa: CASSFKVWLRGRETQYF

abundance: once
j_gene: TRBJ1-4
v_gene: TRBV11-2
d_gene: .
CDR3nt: TGTGCCAGCAGCTTAGAGGGGGCTTTTGAAAAACTGTTTTTT
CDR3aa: CASSLEGAFEKLFF

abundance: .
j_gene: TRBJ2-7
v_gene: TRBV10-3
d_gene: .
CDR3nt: TGTGCCATCAGGGACAGCTACGAGCAGTACTTC
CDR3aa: CAIRDSYEQYF

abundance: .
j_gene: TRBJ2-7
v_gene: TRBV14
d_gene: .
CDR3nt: TGTGCCAGCAGCCATGGCAGAGGACGCGAGCAGTACTTC
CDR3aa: CASSHGRGREQYF

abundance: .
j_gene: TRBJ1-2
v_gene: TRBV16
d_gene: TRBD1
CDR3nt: TGTGCCAGCAGCCAATATGTCTCTTCCCGGGACAGGGGCGATGGCTACACCTTC
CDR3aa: CASSQYVSSRDRGDGYTF

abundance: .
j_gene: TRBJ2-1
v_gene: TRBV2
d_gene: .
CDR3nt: TGTGCCAGCAGATCGACCGAGGGAGAGCAGTTCTTC
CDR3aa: CASRSTEGEQFF

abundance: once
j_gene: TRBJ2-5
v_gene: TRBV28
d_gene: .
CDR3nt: TGTGCCAGCAGTTTCGTTTTGCGGGGGCGAGGGGAGACCCAGTACTTC
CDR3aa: CASSFVLRGRGETQYF

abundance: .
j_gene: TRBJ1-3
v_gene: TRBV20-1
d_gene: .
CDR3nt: TGCAGTGCTGACAGGGGAAACACCATATATTTT
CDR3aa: CSADRGNTIYF

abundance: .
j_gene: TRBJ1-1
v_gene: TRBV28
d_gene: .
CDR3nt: TGTGCCAGCAGCCAAGGGGGGGTCTTGAACACTGAAGCTTTCTTT
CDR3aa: CASSQGGVLNTEAFF

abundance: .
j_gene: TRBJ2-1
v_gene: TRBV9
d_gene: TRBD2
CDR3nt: TGTGCCAGCAGCAAACGGACTAGCGGGAGGGCCCATGAGCAGTTCTTC
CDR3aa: CASSKRTSGRAHEQFF

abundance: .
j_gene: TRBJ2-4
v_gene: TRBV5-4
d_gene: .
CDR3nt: TGTGCCACTCCGGACTGGACCAAAAACATTCAGTACTTC
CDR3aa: CATPDWTKNIQYF

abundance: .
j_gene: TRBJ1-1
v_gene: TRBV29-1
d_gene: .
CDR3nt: TGCAGCGTTAGCCGGGCGGCGGGGGGGGAAGCTTTCTTT
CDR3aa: CSVSRAAGGEAFF

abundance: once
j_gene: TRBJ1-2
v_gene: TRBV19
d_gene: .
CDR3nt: TGTGCCAGTAGTAAGGAGGGACTCTATGGCTACACCTTC
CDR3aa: CASSKEGLYGYTF

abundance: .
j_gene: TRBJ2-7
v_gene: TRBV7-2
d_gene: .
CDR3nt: TGTGCCAGCAGCTTAGGGCGGGACGGTTACGAGCAGTACTTC
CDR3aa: CASSLGRDGYEQYF